This T cell receptor beta chain is drawn from a study of PD-L1 blockade in urothelial cancer. The number of samples from each patient was between 1 and 8, taken pretreatment and on-treatment. Each PCR had synthetic TCR analog templates added to it as a spike-in. Produced via immunoSEQ multiplex PCR; TCRdb's table is partial and in-frame only. The table has 90,000 to 120,000 clones, approximately 90% seen once. The CDR3 is 14 amino acids. J was trimmed by 4 bases and V by 4 bases; bases with no gene match: 6. CDR1 is LNHDA and CDR2 is SQIVND in the germline V gene (reference sequence). The sequence was collected from an elderly woman with urothelial cancer. Sequenced material: PBMCs, taken around atezolizumab (anti-PD-L1) treatment. The chain combines TRBV19 with TRBJ1-1; 7 nucleotides line up with TRBD1. For the CDR3, the DNA is TGTGCCAGTAGTACGACAGGGTATGGCACTGAAGCTTTCTTT. Its protein product is CASSTTGYGTEAFF.